The 16 T cell receptor beta chains below all came from one sample that was sequenced in a study of OX40 agonist ivuxolimab in advanced cancers. Assay: immunoSEQ multiplex PCR; the TCRdb copy retains only in-frame clones and omits some. In the table there are roughly 30,000 clones, approximately 84% of which are singletons. The sequences come from CD4+ or CD8+ T cells sorted from blood, collected in a trial of the OX40 agonist ivuxolimab. The source of these receptors is an adult with an advanced solid tumor such as melanoma, head and neck, liver or kidney cancer.

The rearrangement uses TRBV15 and TRBJ2-7, with a possible D match to TRBD1 (5 bases). Trimming shortened V by 3 bases and J by 5 bases, and 14 bases separated the two germline ends. Germline V gene lookup returns CDR1 LNHNV and CDR2 YYDKDF (reference sequence). There are 14 residues in the CDR3. The chain's CDR3 is CATSSLGALHEQYF. CDR3 sequence (DNA): TGTGCCACCAGCAGTCTTGGGGCTCTGCACGAGCAGTACTTC.

This CDR3 is CASSQDLAESSYEQYF. Here the CDR3 DNA reads TGCGCCAGCAGCCAAGATTTAGCGGAAAGCTCCTACGAGCAGTACTTC. The chain uses TRBV4-1 and TRBJ2-7; D may be TRBD2 (6 bases). This CDR3 region has 16 residues. The V and J ends lost 0 bases and 0 bases respectively, with 12 bases between them. Germline V lookup: CDR1 MGHRA, CDR2 YSYEKL.

This rearrangement joins TRBV5-5 to TRBJ2-7; tentatively, D is TRBD1 (5 bases). The CDR3 is made up of 14 amino acids. CDR1 is SGHKS and CDR2 is YYEKEE in the germline V gene (reference sequence). Trimming removed 1 base at V and 7 bases at J, with 15 bases between. Here the CDR3 reads CASSLRAGRWEQYF. The CDR3 nucleotides read TGTGCCAGCAGCTTGAGGGCAGGGCGTTGGGAGCAGTACTTC.

The CDR3 DNA is TGTGCCAGCAGCGACCGGGACGGATACTATAATTCACCCCTCCACTTT. It codes for CASSDRDGYYNSPLHF. The chain has TRBV14 and TRBJ1-6; D is possibly TRBD1 (5 bases). V was shortened by 5 bases and J by 3 bases, with 14 bases between the two germline ends. The germline V gene has CDR1 SGHDN and CDR2 FVKESK. The CDR3 is 16 amino acids.

By share, this clone counts as medium-sized. The chain recombines TRBV4-1 with TRBJ1-5; TRBD1 matches at 7 bases. Germline assignment: CDR1 MGHRA and CDR2 YSYEKL. With V trimmed by 0 bases and J by 9 bases, 11 bases remained unmatched. The CDR3 contains 16 residues. CDR3 in DNA: TGCGCCAGCAGCCAAGAGTTCACAGGGGTGTATGGGCCCCAGCATTTT. Translated: CASSQEFTGVYGPQHF.

This clone has just a few counts. V gene TRBV7-8 combines with J gene TRBJ1-1, with D perhaps matching TRBD1 (5 bases). V was trimmed by 6 bases and J by 3 bases, leaving 14 bases between them. Germline CDR1 reads SGHVS; CDR2 reads FQNEAQ. This CDR3 is 14 amino acids long. CDR3 DNA: TGTGCCAGCAGGGTCCAGGGTTCGTACACTGAAGCTTTCTTT. This sequence encodes CASRVQGSYTEAFF. Supplemented by reference TRBV7-8 and TRBJ1-1, the full variable domain reads GAGVSQSPRYKVAKRGQDVALRCDPISGHVSLFWYQQALGQGPEFLTYFQNEAQLDKSGLPSDRFFAERPEGSVSTLKIQRTQQEDSAVYLCASRVQGSYTEAFFGQGTRLTVV.

This rearrangement joins TRBV9 to TRBJ2-7, with 8 bases fitting TRBD1. From germline, CDR1 is SGDLS and CDR2 YYNGEE. The CDR3 loop spans 14 amino acids. V lost 0 bases, J lost 2 bases, and 1 base stayed unmatched. The CDR3 coding sequence is TGTGCCAGCAGCGTAGGCAGGGGGCCCTACGAGCAGTACTTC. Its translation: CASSVGRGPYEQYF.

The genes are TRBV7-6 and TRBJ1-2; TRBD1 matches 9 bases. V shed 5 bases and J 7 bases; nucleotides not matched to a gene: 5. CDR1 and CDR2 from the germline V gene are SGHVS and FNYEAQ. CDR3 size: 13 residues. The CDR3 region is CASSPGTGFGYTF. The CDR3 nucleotides are TGTGCCAGCAGCCCCGGGACAGGGTTTGGCTACACCTTC.

This sequence joins TRBV13 and TRBJ2-7, with TRBD2 matching 8 bases. Germline-derived CDR1 and CDR2 are PRHDT and FYEKMQ (reference sequence). CDR3 length: 15 residues. The V gene end was trimmed by 5 bases and the J gene end by 5 bases; junction bases not matched to a gene: 11. CDR3 nucleotide sequence: TGTGCCAGCAGCCCCGGGACTAGTTCATCCCACGAGCAGTACTTC. Protein: CASSPGTSSSHEQYF.

The genes are TRBV11-2 and TRBJ1-4; no definite D call. The V end was cut by 0 bases, the J end by 6 bases, with 2 bases between. The CDR3 covers 12 residues. Germline assignment: CDR1 SGHAT and CDR2 FQNNGV. The DNA of the CDR3 is TGTGCCAGCAGCTTAGATTATGAAAAACTGTTTTTT. This encodes CASSLDYEKLFF. Combining the CDR3 with reference TRBV11-2 and TRBJ1-4 gives the whole variable domain EAGVAQSPRYKIIEKRQSVAFWCNPISGHATLYWYQQILGQGPKLLIQFQNNGVVDDSQLPKDRFSAERLKGVDSTLKIQPAKLEDSAVYLCASSLDYEKLFFGSGTQLSVL.

The chain carries TRBV6-1 and TRBJ2-7; TRBD2 agrees at 12 bases. The CDR3 runs 16 residues. Germline CDR1 is MNHNS and CDR2 is SASEGT. With V trimmed by 3 bases and J by 5 bases, 8 bases remained unmatched. The CDR3 reads CASSDWTSGMKHEQYF. As DNA, the CDR3 is TGTGCCAGCAGTGACTGGACTAGCGGGATGAAACACGAGCAGTACTTC.

The chain is built from TRBV19 and TRBJ1-3; TRBD1 might be the D (5 bases). Germline CDR1 reads LNHDA; CDR2 reads SQIVND (reference sequence). The CDR3 is 15 amino acids. V lost 5 bases and J lost 4, with 15 bases in between. CDR3 amino acids: CASSAWGAEGNTIYF. The DNA for the CDR3 is TGTGCCAGTAGTGCCTGGGGCGCCGAAGGAAACACCATATATTTT.

This clone was detected only once. The chain joins TRBV27 to TRBJ1-5; tentatively, D is TRBD1 (5 bases). The CDR3 consists of 17 residues. In germline, CDR1 is MNHEY, CDR2 SMNVEV (reference sequence). V shed 7 bases and J shed 6 bases, with 25 bases lying between them. Written as DNA, the CDR3 is TGTGCCAGCACCATCCCACGGGGCAGGTTCACAAGTCAGCCCCAGCATTTT. Protein product: CASTIPRGRFTSQPQHF.

V gene TRBV27 combines with J gene TRBJ1-1; D unresolved. CDR1 and CDR2 (germline): MNHEY, SMNVEV (reference sequence). CDR3 length equals 14 residues. Trimming pared 6 bases from V and 4 bases from J, leaving 15 bases between. The CDR3: CASSPRQEITEAFF. In DNA, the CDR3 is TGTGCCAGCAGCCCCCGTCAGGAGATCACTGAAGCTTTCTTT.

This clone came up once. This chain uses TRBV5-8 with TRBJ1-1, with 7 bases that match TRBD1. V shed 4 bases and J 11 bases; nucleotides not matched to a gene: 2. Looked up from germline, CDR1 is SGHTS and CDR2 is YDEGEE. CDR3 length: 10 residues. CDR3 region: CASSQGVAFF. The CDR3, as DNA: TGTGCCAGCAGCCAGGGGGTGGCTTTCTTT.

This clone was detected once. The chain employs TRBV2 and TRBJ2-7, with a weak D call TRBD2 (7 bases). This CDR3 spans 16 amino acids. Germline CDR1 is SNHLY and CDR2 is FYNNEI. Trimming shortened V by 4 bases and J by 2 bases, and 18 bases separated the two germline ends. CDR3 loop: CASSAGAGARPYEQYF. The CDR3 DNA reads as TGTGCCAGCAGTGCAGGTGCGGGGGCGCGACCCTACGAGCAGTACTTC.